Sequencing of this T cell receptor beta chain was carried out in a study of T cells in Graves' hyperthyroidism and ophthalmopathy. Study-level points and caveats: Blood also contained most expanded thyroid clonotypes above 0.001. Ophthalmopathy was identified by the model a median around 6.3 months ahead of onset.

Deletions cut 0 bases from V and 0 bases from J, with 9 bases between. The CDR3 loop spans 14 amino acids. Germline CDR1 and CDR2: GTSNPN and SVGIG (reference sequence). TCR beta CDR3 sequences were amplified from RNA transcripts. Carried out on the TCR CDR3, a first-round RT-PCR used the HTBI primer set. Using its own MiXCR run on the multiplex PCR reads, TCRdb lists one record per CDR3 protein. Of about 400,000 distinct CDR3 sequences listed, over 12% are singletons. In this sample, this clonotype turned up many times. Antigen specificity is unknown. The material sequenced was blood. This chain uses TRBV30 with TRBJ2-7, with unresolved D. The sequence came from a middle-aged man with Graves' ophthalmopathy. DNA of the CDR3: TGTGCCTGGAGTGTACACACAAGCTCCTACGAGCAGTACTTC. Its translation is CAWSVHTSSYEQYF.